This T cell receptor (beta chain) was identified during a study of blood T cells in healthy people across ages. With V trimmed by 5 bases and J by 4 bases, 10 bases remained unmatched. The germline V gene has CDR1 DFQATT and CDR2 SNEGSKA (reference sequence). The CDR3 consists of 14 residues. It was with a sample-barcoded 5' primer and a J-beta primer mix that a second PCR of roughly 7 to 12 cycles was run. TCRdb re-called the 5' RACE reads through MiXCR, storing one row per CDR3 protein. The table has about 760,000 distinct CDR3 sequences, just over 55% seen once. Sequences were obtained from blood. This receptor was taken from a man aged 35-49 years in good health. This rearrangement joins TRBV20-1 to TRBJ1-1, with 7 positions matching TRBD1. In nucleotides, the CDR3 is TGCAGTGCTGACCCAGGCAGGGGGGTCACTGAAGCTTTCTTT. The encoded protein is CSADPGRGVTEAFF.